Below are 27 T cell receptor beta chains sequenced from a single sample in a study of blood T cell repertoires in COVID-19. The repertoire was sequenced with immunoSEQ multiplex PCR; TCRdb's copy has only in-frame clones and lacks some. Among more than 85,000 clones listed, approximately 84% were seen once. The specimen was peripheral blood. All receptors come from a woman in her sixties or seventies with acute or convalescent COVID-19.

The chain combines TRBV28 with TRBJ1-3; maybe TRBD1 (6 bases). This CDR3 is built from 17 residues. Deletions cut 6 bases from V and 0 bases from J, with 18 bases between. Germline assignment: CDR1 MDHEN and CDR2 SYDVKM. The CDR3 protein is CASRATGITVSGNTIYF. CDR3 sequence (DNA): TGTGCCAGCAGAGCTACAGGGATCACGGTCTCTGGAAACACCATATATTTT.

The gene calls are TRBV19 and TRBJ1-2; 10 bases are a match to TRBD1. The CDR3 sequence is 14 residues long. The ends lost 4 bases at V and 7 bases at J; junction bases unmatched: 6. In germline, CDR1 is LNHDA, CDR2 SQIVND (reference sequence). The CDR3 nucleotides read TGTGCCAGTAGTAGCCAAGGACAGGGGGGTGGCTACACCTTC. It translates to CASSSQGQGGGYTF.

V gene TRBV5-4 combines with J gene TRBJ1-2; 8 nucleotides agree with TRBD1. Germline lookup yields CDR1 SGHNT and CDR2 YYREEE (reference sequence). The CDR3 is made up of 15 amino acids. V dropped 6 bases and J dropped 8; count of bases not matched to a gene: 15. The CDR3 coding sequence is TGTGCCAGCACCTCCCCGGGGCAGGGGGCTTACGGCTACACCTTC. This translates into CASTSPGQGAYGYTF.

This clone was seen only once. The CDR3 reads CASSLYGQYNEQYF. DNA for the CDR3: TGTGCCAGCAGTTTATATGGACAGTACAACGAGCAGTACTTC. The chain couples TRBV27 to TRBJ2-7; a weak D match, TRBD1 (6 bases). The CDR3 extends over 14 amino acids. V gave up 1 base and J gave up 5 bases, with 12 bases separating them. Germline V gene lookup returns CDR1 MNHEY and CDR2 SMNVEV (reference sequence).

CDR3 loop: CASSYGLDRTYGYTF. The CDR3 nucleotides are TGTGCCAGCAGTTACGGTTTGGACAGAACGTATGGCTACACCTTC. The rearrangement links TRBV6-6 to TRBJ1-2; D is possibly TRBD1 (6 bases). The V end was cut by 2 bases, the J end by 5 bases, with 15 bases between. The CDR3 totals 15 residues. CDR1 MNHNY and CDR2 SVGAGI come from the germline V gene (reference sequence).

The CDR3 DNA follows: TGTGCCATCAGAGGACACTCGATCACCGGGGAGCTGTTTTTT. It specifies CAIRGHSITGELFF. The chain recombines TRBV10-3 with TRBJ2-2; possible D gene TRBD1, 5 bases. With 6 bases removed from V and 4 bases from J, the gap between germline ends came to 12 bases. The germline V gene encodes CDR1 ENHRY and CDR2 SYGVKD. The CDR3 runs 14 residues.

The chain recombines TRBV5-6 with TRBJ2-1; 9 bases map to TRBD1. V was clipped by 5 bases and J by 7 bases; unmatched bases: 4. Germline V gives CDR1 SGHDT, CDR2 YYEEEE. CDR3 size: 13 residues. In DNA, the CDR3 is TGTGCCAGCAGTTCCGGGACAGGGAATGAGCAGTTCTTC. Residues: CASSSGTGNEQFF. The full variable domain, its missing parts supplied by reference TRBV5-6 and TRBJ2-1, is DAGVTQSPTHLIKTRGQQVTLRCSPKSGHDTVSWYQQALGQGPQFIFQYYEEEERQRGNFPDRFSGHQFPNYSSELNVNALLLGDSALYLCASSSGTGNEQFFGPGTRLTVL.

This clone turned up a few times. The rearrangement joins TRBV28 to TRBJ1-2; TRBD1 matches 7 bases. Trimming took 5 bases from V and 1 from J; bases not matched to a gene: 13. In germline, CDR1 is MDHEN, CDR2 SYDVKM. This CDR3 region has 17 residues. The CDR3: CASSTRFTGESNYGYTF. The CDR3 DNA is TGTGCCAGCAGTACCCGCTTTACAGGGGAGAGTAACTATGGCTACACCTTC.

The V and J genes are TRBV3-1 (or the pseudogene TRBV3-2) and TRBJ1-1; tentative D call: TRBD1 (6 bases). Looked up from germline, CDR1 is LGHDT and CDR2 is YNNKEL (reference sequence). The CDR3 contains 16 residues. V was cut by 4 bases and J by 1 base, with 16 bases left in between. This chain's CDR3 is CASSLIGAGANTEAFF. CDR3 nucleotides: TGTGCCAGCAGCCTAATAGGAGCAGGGGCGAACACTGAAGCTTTCTTT.

This CDR3 reads CASSTRQGRYNEQFF. Here the CDR3 DNA reads TGTGCCAGTAGTACCCGACAGGGTAGGTACAATGAGCAGTTCTTC. V is TRBV19 and J is TRBJ2-1, with 7 positions matching TRBD1. V lost 4 bases and J lost 4; bases outside the gene matches: 7. This CDR3 has 15 amino acids. Germline V lookup: CDR1 LNHDA, CDR2 SQIVND (reference sequence).

The rearrangement links TRBV5-1 to TRBJ2-2; TRBD1 matches at 7 bases. With V trimmed by 4 bases and J by 2 bases, 8 bases remained unmatched. This CDR3 contains 16 residues. CDR1 and CDR2 (germline): SGHRS, YFSETQ. The CDR3 sequence: CASSLTGWVNTGELFF. The CDR3 DNA reads TGCGCCAGCAGCCTGACAGGGTGGGTTAACACCGGGGAGCTGTTTTTT.

This chain links TRBV18 with TRBJ2-1; 8 nucleotides match TRBD2. Germline CDR1 is KGHSH and CDR2 is LQKENI. J lost 0 bases, V lost 6 bases, and 7 bases had no gene match. The CDR3 sequence is 16 residues long. CDR3 sequence (DNA): TGTGCCAGCTCGAAAGACGCGGGAGGCTCCTACAATGAGCAGTTCTTC. Translating it yields CASSKDAGGSYNEQFF.

The chain has TRBV19 and TRBJ2-5; 12 bases match TRBD2. The CDR3 consists of 15 residues. With 5 bases clipped from V and 5 bases from J, the junction kept 6 bases outside the gene matches. CDR1 is LNHDA, CDR2 SQIVND, per germline (reference sequence). CDR3 in DNA: TGTGCCAGTAGTCCTTCTAGCGGGGGGGCTGAGACCCAGTACTTC. Translated: CASSPSSGGAETQYF.

This sequence joins TRBV28 and TRBJ1-2; D remains ambiguous. This CDR3 is built from 13 residues. Trimming stripped 2 bases from V and 3 bases from J, with 7 bases between. From germline, CDR1 is MDHEN and CDR2 SYDVKM. In DNA, the CDR3 is TGTGCCAGCAGTTTAGGGAGACACTATGGCTACACCTTC. Translation gives CASSLGRHYGYTF.

In its sample, this clone was seen a few times. V gene TRBV9 combines with J gene TRBJ1-2; weak D call: TRBD1 (6 bases). Trimming cost V 4 bases and J 8 bases, with 18 bases left between them. This CDR3 contains 14 residues. The germline V gene encodes CDR1 SGDLS and CDR2 YYNGEE. CDR3 nucleotide sequence: TGTGCCAGCAGCCCCGGAAGGGGGTCAAGGGGCTACACCTTC. It codes for CASSPGRGSRGYTF. Combining the CDR3 with reference TRBV9 and TRBJ1-2 gives the whole variable domain DSGVTQTPKHLITATGQRVTLRCSPRSGDLSVYWYQQSLDQGLQFLIQYYNGEERAKGNILERFSAQQFPDLHSELNLSSLELGDSALYFCASSPGRGSRGYTFGSGTRLTVV.

As DNA, the CDR3 is TGTGCCAGCAGCTATGGGACAGGGGAGGTCTACGAGCAGTACTTC. This codes for CASSYGTGEVYEQYF. The chain is built from TRBV7-8 and TRBJ2-7, with TRBD1 matching over 10 bases. The V segment lost 4 bases and the J segment 3 bases; nucleotides outside the gene matches: 6. Germline lookup yields CDR1 SGHVS and CDR2 FQNEAQ. This CDR3 is 15 amino acids long.

The chain couples TRBV30 to TRBJ2-1; D is undetermined. The CDR3 covers 13 residues. From germline, CDR1 is GTSNPN and CDR2 SVGIG (reference sequence). V lost 4 bases and J lost 1, with 8 bases in between. The CDR3 DNA sequence: TGTGCCTGGAACGTCCGGTCCTACAATGAGCAGTTCTTC. Translating gives CAWNVRSYNEQFF.

The chain combines TRBV4-2 with TRBJ2-3; 7 positions agree with TRBD2. In germline, CDR1 is LGHNA, CDR2 YNFKEQ. J was trimmed by 4 bases and V by 3 bases; bases with no gene match: 10. The CDR3 covers 16 residues. The DNA of the CDR3 is TGTGCCAGCAGCCACGGATTGGCGGGGGATCCAGATACGCAGTATTTT. Translated: CASSHGLAGDPDTQYF.

This chain connects TRBV7-2 to TRBJ2-1, with 7 bases that match TRBD1. The junction had 11 bases not matched to a gene; V was cut back by 5 bases and J by 7 bases. From germline, CDR1 is SGHTA and CDR2 FQGNSA. The CDR3 consists of 15 residues. CDR3 residues: CASSPGGLAGNEQFF. DNA for the CDR3: TGTGCCAGCAGCCCAGGGGGTCTAGCAGGGAATGAGCAGTTCTTC.

J is TRBJ2-3 and V is TRBV4-1; D is unclear. Germline V gene lookup returns CDR1 MGHRA and CDR2 YSYEKL. The CDR3 has 15 amino acids. The V end lost 4 bases, the J end lost 0 bases, and 11 bases lay between the germline ends. The CDR3 DNA reads TGCGCCAGCAGCCGATATAGCAGTAGCACAGATACGCAGTATTTT. Translated: CASSRYSSSTDTQYF.

The sample holds one count of this clone. The chain joins TRBV5-1 to TRBJ1-2, with a weak D call TRBD1 (5 bases). V was shortened by 0 bases and J by 6 bases, with 18 bases between the two germline ends. The CDR3 length is 16 residues. Germline V CDR1 and CDR2: SGHRS, YFSETQ. CDR3 region: CASSLANVGAQDGYTF. In DNA form, the CDR3 reads TGCGCCAGCAGCTTGGCTAACGTAGGGGCGCAGGATGGCTACACCTTC.

For the CDR3, the DNA is TGTGCCAGCAGTAGACAGGGTGATCGCAATCAGCCCCAGCATTTT. Translation gives CASSRQGDRNQPQHF. The gene calls are TRBV6-5 and TRBJ1-5; TRBD1 aligns across 7 bases. Germline CDR1 MNHEY, CDR2 SVGAGI. V lost 5 bases to trimming and J lost 2 bases; unmatched junction nucleotides: 6. The CDR3 sequence is 15 residues long.

This clone was counted between two and nine times. The genes are TRBV4-2 and TRBJ2-1; 15 bases align to TRBD2. The germline V gene has CDR1 LGHNA and CDR2 YNFKEQ. The trim removed 3 bases at V and 4 bases at J, leaving 7 bases unmatched. The length of the CDR3 is 18 residues. The CDR3 protein is CASSQSGTSGGTYNEQFF. The CDR3 DNA reads TGTGCCAGCAGCCAGAGCGGGACTAGCGGGGGGACGTACAATGAGCAGTTCTTC.

The V and J genes are TRBV6-2 or TRBV6-3 and TRBJ1-1; D might be TRBD1 (5 bases). With 2 bases removed from V and 0 bases from J, the gap between germline ends came to 19 bases. CDR3 length equals 18 residues. Germline assignment: CDR1 MNHEY and CDR2 SVGEGT. For the CDR3, the DNA is TGTGCCAGCAGTTACCGGACACAGGATACCCTAATGAACACTGAAGCTTTCTTT. It codes for CASSYRTQDTLMNTEAFF.

The chain carries TRBV6-4 and TRBJ1-4, with 8 bases matching TRBD1. The germline CDR1 and CDR2 sequences are MRHNA and SNTAGT. CDR3 length equals 16 residues. The V and J ends lost 3 bases and 0 bases, in that order; junction bases with no gene match: 3. The chain's CDR3 is CASSDTGGATNEKLFF. The DNA for the CDR3 is TGTGCCAGCAGTGATACAGGGGGGGCAACTAATGAAAAACTGTTTTTT.

The chain has TRBV6-2 or TRBV6-3 and TRBJ1-4; unclear D gene. CDR1 is MNHEY, CDR2 SVGEGT, per germline. This CDR3 region has 16 residues. The V and J ends lost 2 bases and 3 bases respectively, with 13 bases between them. The CDR3 is CASSYGRQAANEKLFF. The CDR3 region has the DNA TGTGCCAGCAGTTACGGCCGTCAGGCCGCTAATGAAAAACTGTTTTTT.

This clone came up a few times. The rearrangement joins TRBV7-2 to TRBJ2-5; D might be TRBD1 (5 bases). The CDR3 length is 14 residues. Germline loops: CDR1 SGHTA, CDR2 FQGNSA. V gave up 2 bases and J gave up 2 bases, with 9 bases separating them. This CDR3 reads CASSLYRGQETQYF. CDR3 DNA sequence: TGTGCCAGCAGCTTATATAGGGGACAAGAGACCCAGTACTTC.